The source of this T cell receptor beta chain is a study of blood T cell repertoires in COVID-19. Whole-study context: Some COVID-19 samples were acute and others convalescent; all came from the United States, Italy and Spain. Sources were T cells, B-cell-depleted T cells, or PBMCs; the material itself was cDNA or gDNA.

Germline loops: CDR1 SNHLY, CDR2 FYNNEI. The J segment lost 7 bases and the V segment lost 5 bases, leaving 12 bases of the junction unmatched. The CDR3 is made up of 18 amino acids. TCRdb's table, derived via immunoSEQ multiplex PCR, lists solely in-frame clones and lacks some. The repertoire includes more than 200,000 clones, about 86% of them detected once, and 8.6% sits in the top ten. The sequenced sample consisted of peripheral blood. The J gene is TRBJ2-2, the V gene TRBV2; 14 bases agree with TRBD2. This sequence originates from a man aged 40-49 years with active or convalescent COVID-19. In nucleotides, the CDR3 is TGTGCCAGCAGTATGGGACTAGCGGGAGTGAGGCGAGGCGGGGAGCTGTTTTTT. Translating gives CASSMGLAGVRRGGELFF.